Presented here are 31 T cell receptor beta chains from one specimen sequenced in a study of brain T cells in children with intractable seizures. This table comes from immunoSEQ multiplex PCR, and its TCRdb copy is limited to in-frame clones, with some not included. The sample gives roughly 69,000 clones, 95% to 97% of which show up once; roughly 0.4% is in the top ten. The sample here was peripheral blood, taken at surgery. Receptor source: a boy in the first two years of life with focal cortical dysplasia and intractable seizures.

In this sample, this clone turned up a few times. The CDR3 loop reads CASGPWSNQPQHF. DNA for the CDR3: TGTGCCAGCGGTCCATGGAGCAATCAGCCCCAGCATTTT. V and J are TRBV6-5 and TRBJ1-5; D unresolved. Germline V lookup: CDR1 MNHEY, CDR2 SVGAGI. The CDR3 runs to 13 residues. The V end lost 8 bases, the J end lost 1 base, and 9 bases lay between the germline ends.

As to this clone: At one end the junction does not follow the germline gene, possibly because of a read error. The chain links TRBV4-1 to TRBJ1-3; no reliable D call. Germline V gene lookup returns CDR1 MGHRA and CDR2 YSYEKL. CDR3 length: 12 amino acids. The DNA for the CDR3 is TGCGCCAGCAGCCAAGACGGGTGGGGTTTGAATTTT. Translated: CASSQDGWGLNF.

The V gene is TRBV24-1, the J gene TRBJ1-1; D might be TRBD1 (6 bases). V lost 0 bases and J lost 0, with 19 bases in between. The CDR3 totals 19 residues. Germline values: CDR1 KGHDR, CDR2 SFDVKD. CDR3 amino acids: CATSDLEGRDRPMNTEAFF. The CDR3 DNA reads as TGTGCCACCAGTGATTTGGAAGGGAGAGACAGGCCCATGAACACTGAAGCTTTCTTT.

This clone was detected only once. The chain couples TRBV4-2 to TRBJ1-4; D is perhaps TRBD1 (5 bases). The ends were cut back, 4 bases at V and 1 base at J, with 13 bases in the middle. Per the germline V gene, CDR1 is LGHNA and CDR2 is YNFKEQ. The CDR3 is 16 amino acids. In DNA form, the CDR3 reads TGTGCCAGCAGCCCCTCGGGCGGGGGAACTAATGAAAAACTGTTTTTT. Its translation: CASSPSGGGTNEKLFF.

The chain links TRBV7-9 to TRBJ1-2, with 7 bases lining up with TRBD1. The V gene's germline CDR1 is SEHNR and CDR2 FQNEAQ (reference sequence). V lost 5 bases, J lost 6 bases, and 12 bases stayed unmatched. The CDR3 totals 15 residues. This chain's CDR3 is CASSPGTVPRDGYTF. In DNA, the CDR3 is TGTGCCAGCAGCCCCGGGACAGTCCCTAGGGATGGCTACACCTTC. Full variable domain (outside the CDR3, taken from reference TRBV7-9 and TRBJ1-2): DTGVSQNPRHKITKRGQNVTFRCDPISEHNRLYWYRQTLGQGPEFLTYFQNEAQLEKSRLLSDRFSAERPKGSFSTLEIQRTEQGDSAMYLCASSPGTVPRDGYTFGSGTRLTVV.

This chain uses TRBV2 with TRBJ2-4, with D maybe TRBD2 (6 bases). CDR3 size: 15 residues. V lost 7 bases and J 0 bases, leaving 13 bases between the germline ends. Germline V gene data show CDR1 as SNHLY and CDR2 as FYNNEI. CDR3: CASTEGGIAKNIQYF. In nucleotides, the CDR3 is TGTGCCAGCACCGAGGGAGGAATAGCCAAAAACATTCAGTACTTC.

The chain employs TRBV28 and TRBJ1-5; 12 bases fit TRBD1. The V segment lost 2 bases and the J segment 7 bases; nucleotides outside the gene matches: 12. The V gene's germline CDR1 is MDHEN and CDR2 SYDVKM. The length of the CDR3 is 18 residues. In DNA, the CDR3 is TGTGCCAGCAGTTTAGTTCTGGGACAGGGGGCGTTCGGGCAGCCCCAGCATTTT. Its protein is CASSLVLGQGAFGQPQHF.

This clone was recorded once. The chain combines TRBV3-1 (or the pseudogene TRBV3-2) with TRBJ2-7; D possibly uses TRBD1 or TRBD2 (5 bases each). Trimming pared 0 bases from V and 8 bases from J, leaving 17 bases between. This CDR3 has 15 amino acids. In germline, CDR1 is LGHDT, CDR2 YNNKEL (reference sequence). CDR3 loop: CASSQDRGASGKQYF. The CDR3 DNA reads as TGTGCCAGCAGCCAAGATCGGGGCGCTTCGGGGAAGCAGTACTTC.

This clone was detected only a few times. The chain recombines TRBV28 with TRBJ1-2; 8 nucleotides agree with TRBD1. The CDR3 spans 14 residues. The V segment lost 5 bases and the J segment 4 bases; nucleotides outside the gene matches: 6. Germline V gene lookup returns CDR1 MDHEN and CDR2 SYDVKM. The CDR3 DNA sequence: TGTGCCAGCAGTCCCCTTGACAGGGGCTATGGCTACACCTTC. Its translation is CASSPLDRGYGYTF.

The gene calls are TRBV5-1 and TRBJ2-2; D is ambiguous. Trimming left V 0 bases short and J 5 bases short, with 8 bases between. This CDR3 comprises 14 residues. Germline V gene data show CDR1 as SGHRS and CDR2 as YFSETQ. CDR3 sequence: CASSLEADTGELFF. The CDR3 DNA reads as TGCGCCAGCAGCTTGGAGGCAGATACCGGGGAGCTGTTTTTT. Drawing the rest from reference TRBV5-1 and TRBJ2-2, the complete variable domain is KAGVTQTPRYLIKTRGQQVTLSCSPISGHRSVSWYQQTPGQGLQFLFEYFSETQRNKGNFPGRFSGRQFSNSRSEMNVSTLELGDSALYLCASSLEADTGELFFGEGSRLTVL.

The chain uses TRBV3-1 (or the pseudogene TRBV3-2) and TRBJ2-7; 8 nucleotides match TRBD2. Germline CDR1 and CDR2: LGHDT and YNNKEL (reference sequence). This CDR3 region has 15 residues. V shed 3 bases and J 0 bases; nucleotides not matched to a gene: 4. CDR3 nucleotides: TGTGCCAGCAGCCAGCTAGCGGGTAACTCCTACGAGCAGTACTTC. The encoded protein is CASSQLAGNSYEQYF.

The DNA for the CDR3 is TGTGCCAGCAGTAGATCCAGGGTTCAGCCCCAGCATTTT. Translation gives CASSRSRVQPQHF. The rearrangement joins TRBV6-5 to TRBJ1-5; D may be TRBD1 (5 bases). Germline-derived CDR1 and CDR2 are MNHEY and SVGAGI. The CDR3 loop spans 13 amino acids. With 5 bases removed from V and 6 bases from J, the gap between germline ends came to 11 bases.

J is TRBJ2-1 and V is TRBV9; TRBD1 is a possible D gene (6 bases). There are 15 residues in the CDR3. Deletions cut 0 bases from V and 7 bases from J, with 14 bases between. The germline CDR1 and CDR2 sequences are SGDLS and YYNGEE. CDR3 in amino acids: CASSVATTGSNEQFF. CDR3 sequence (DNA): TGTGCCAGCAGCGTAGCTACGACAGGTTCAAATGAGCAGTTCTTC.

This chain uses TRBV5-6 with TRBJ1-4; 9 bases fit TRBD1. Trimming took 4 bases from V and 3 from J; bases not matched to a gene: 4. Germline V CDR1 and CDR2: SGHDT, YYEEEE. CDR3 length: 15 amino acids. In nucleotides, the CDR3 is TGTGCCAGCAGCGGGACAGGGCGTCCTAATGAAAAACTGTTTTTT. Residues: CASSGTGRPNEKLFF.

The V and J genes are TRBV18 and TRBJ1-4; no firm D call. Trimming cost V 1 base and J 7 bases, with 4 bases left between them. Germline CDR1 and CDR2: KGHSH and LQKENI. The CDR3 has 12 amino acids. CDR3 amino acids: CASSPQGEKLFF. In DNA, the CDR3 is TGTGCCAGCTCACCACAGGGTGAAAAACTGTTTTTT.

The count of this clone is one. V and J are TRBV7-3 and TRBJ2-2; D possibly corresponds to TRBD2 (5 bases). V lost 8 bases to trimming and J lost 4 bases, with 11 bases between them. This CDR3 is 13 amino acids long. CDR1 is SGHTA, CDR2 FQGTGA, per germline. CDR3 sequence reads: CASRREGTGELFF. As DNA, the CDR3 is TGTGCCAGCCGTAGAGAGGGCACCGGGGAGCTGTTTTTT. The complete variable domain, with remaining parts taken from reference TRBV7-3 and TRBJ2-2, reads GAGVSQTPSNKVTEKGKYVELRCDPISGHTALYWYRQSLGQGPEFLIYFQGTGAADDSGLPNDRFFAVRPEGSVSTLKIQRTERGDSAVYLCASRREGTGELFFGEGSRLTVL.

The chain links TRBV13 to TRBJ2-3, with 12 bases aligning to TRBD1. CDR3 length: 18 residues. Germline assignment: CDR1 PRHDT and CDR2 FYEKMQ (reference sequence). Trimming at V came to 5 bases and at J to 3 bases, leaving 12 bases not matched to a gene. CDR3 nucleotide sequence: TGTGCCAGCAGCCCAGCACCATGGGACAGGGGGCTTACAGATACGCAGTATTTT. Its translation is CASSPAPWDRGLTDTQYF.

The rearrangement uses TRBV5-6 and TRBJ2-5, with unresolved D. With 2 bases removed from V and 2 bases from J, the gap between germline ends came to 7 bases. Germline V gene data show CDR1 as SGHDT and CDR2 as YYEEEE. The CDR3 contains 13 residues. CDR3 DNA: TGTGCCAGCAGCTTCTCCTTTCAAGAGACCCAGTACTTC. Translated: CASSFSFQETQYF.

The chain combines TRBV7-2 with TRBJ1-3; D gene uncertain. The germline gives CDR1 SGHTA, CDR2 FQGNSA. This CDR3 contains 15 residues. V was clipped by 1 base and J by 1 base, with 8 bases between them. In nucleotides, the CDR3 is TGTGCCAGCAGCTTAGGAGGGTCATCTGGAAACACCATATATTTT. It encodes CASSLGGSSGNTIYF.

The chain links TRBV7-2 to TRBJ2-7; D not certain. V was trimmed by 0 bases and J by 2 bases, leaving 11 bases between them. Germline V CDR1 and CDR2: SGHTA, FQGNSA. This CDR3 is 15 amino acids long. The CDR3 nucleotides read TGTGCCAGCAGCTTAGCCCGGGTCCAAGCCTACGAGCAGTACTTC. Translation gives CASSLARVQAYEQYF.

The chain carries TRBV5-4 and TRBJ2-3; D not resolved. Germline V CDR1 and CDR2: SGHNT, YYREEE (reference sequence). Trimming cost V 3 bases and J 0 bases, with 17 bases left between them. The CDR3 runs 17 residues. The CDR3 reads CASSSDASVQSTDTQYF. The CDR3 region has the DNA TGTGCCAGCAGCTCGGATGCAAGTGTGCAAAGCACAGATACGCAGTATTTT. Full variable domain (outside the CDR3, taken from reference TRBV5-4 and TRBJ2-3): ETGVTQSPTHLIKTRGQQVTLRCSSQSGHNTVSWYQQALGQGPQFIFQYYREEENGRGNFPPRFSGLQFPNYSSELNVNALELDDSALYLCASSSDASVQSTDTQYFGPGTRLTVL.

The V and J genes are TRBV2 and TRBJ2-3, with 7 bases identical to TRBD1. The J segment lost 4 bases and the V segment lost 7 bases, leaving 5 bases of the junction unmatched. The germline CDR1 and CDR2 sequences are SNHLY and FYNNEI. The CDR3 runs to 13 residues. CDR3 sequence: CASTGGVADTQYF. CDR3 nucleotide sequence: TGTGCCAGCACAGGGGGTGTCGCAGATACGCAGTATTTT.

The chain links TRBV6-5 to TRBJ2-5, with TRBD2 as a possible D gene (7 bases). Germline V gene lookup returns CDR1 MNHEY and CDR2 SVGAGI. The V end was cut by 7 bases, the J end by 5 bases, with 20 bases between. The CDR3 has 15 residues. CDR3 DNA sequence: TGTGCCAGCAATTTGGGGGGGCCCGTTGTGGAGACCCAGTACTTC. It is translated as CASNLGGPVVETQYF.

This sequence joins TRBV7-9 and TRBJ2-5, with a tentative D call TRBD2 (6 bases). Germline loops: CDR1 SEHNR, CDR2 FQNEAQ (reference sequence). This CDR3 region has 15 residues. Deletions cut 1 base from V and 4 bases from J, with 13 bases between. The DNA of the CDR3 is TGTGCCAGCAGCTTAGGACCGGGAGTCATAGAGACCCAGTACTTC. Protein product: CASSLGPGVIETQYF.

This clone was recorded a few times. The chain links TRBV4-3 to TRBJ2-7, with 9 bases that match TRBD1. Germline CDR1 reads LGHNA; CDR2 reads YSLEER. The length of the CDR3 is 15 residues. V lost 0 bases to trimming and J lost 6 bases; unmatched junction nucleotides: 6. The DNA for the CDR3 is TGCGCCAGCAGCCAAGAAAGGACAGGGGCGCGCGAGCAGTACTTC. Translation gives CASSQERTGAREQYF.

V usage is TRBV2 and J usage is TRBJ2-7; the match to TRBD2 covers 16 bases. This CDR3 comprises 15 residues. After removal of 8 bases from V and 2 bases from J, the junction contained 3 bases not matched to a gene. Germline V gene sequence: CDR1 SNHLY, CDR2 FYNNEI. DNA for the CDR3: TGTGCCAGCCGGGGACTAGCGGGGGGGGCCTACGAGCAGTACTTC. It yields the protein CASRGLAGGAYEQYF.

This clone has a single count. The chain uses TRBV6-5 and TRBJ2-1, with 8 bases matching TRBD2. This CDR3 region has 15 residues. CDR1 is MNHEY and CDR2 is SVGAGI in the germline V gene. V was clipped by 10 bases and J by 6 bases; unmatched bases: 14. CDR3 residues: CATRSPGLVLNEQFF. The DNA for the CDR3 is TGTGCCACCCGAAGTCCGGGACTAGTACTCAATGAGCAGTTCTTC.

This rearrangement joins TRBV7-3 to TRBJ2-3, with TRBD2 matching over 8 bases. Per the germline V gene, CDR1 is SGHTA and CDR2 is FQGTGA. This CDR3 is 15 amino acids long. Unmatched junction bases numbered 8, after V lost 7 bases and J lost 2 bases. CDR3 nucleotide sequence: TGTGCCAGCACCATGGTAGCGGGATTCACAGATACGCAGTATTTT. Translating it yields CASTMVAGFTDTQYF.

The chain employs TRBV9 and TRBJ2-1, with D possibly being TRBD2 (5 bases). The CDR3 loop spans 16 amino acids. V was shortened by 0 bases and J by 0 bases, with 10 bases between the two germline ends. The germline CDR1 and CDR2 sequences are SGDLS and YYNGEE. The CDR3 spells CASSVVSSSSYNEQFF. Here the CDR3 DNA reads TGTGCCAGCAGCGTAGTGTCTAGCAGCTCCTACAATGAGCAGTTCTTC. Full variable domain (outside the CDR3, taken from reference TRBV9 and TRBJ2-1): DSGVTQTPKHLITATGQRVTLRCSPRSGDLSVYWYQQSLDQGLQFLIQYYNGEERAKGNILERFSAQQFPDLHSELNLSSLELGDSALYFCASSVVSSSSYNEQFFGPGTRLTVL.

The CDR3 region is CASSLPGQKGQPQHF. The CDR3 DNA follows: TGTGCCAGTAGCCTGCCTGGACAGAAGGGTCAGCCCCAGCATTTT. V and J are TRBV19 and TRBJ1-5, with D possibly being TRBD1 (6 bases). Trimming took 6 bases from V and 6 from J, leaving 18 bases between them. CDR1 is LNHDA, CDR2 SQIVND, per germline (reference sequence). This CDR3 is 15 amino acids long.

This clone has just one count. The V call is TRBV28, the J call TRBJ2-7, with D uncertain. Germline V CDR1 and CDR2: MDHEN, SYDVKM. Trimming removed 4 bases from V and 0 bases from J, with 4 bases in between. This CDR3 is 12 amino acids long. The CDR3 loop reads CASSSSSYEQYF. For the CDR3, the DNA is TGTGCCAGCAGTTCCAGCTCCTACGAGCAGTACTTC.